These T cell receptor beta chains were read from a single sample in a study of T cells in Graves' hyperthyroidism and ophthalmopathy. Using its own MiXCR run on the multiplex PCR reads, TCRdb lists one record per CDR3 protein. The sample has roughly 570,000 distinct CDR3 sequences, about half seen once. Sequenced material: peripheral blood or thyroid tissue (not recorded which). All receptors derive from a woman in her late teens or twenties with Graves' hyperthyroidism. Both conserved end residues are part of each CDR3. Fields, in order: V gene, D gene, J gene, clone size, CDR3 DNA, CDR3 protein. D genes are given only for firm matches. The listing skips clone size in some rows; elsewhere it reads once, few, many or a size class.

TRBV4-1,NA,TRBJ1-1,many,TGCGCCAGCAGCCACTACGGAACTGAAGCTTTCTTT,CASSHYGTEAFF
TRBV29-1,TRBD1,TRBJ1-3,once,TGCAGCGTTGGAGCCGGGACAGGGGTTGGAAACACCATATATTTT,CSVGAGTGVGNTIYF
TRBV6-1,NA,TRBJ2-6,many,TGTGCCAGCAGTGAAGCATACTTCTCTGGGGCCAACGTCCTGACTTTC,CASSEAYFSGANVLTF
TRBV5-4,TRBD1,TRBJ1-2,NA,TGTGCCAGCAGCCTCAAAGGACAGGGGCCTCAGGACACCTTC,CASSLKGQGPQDTF
TRBV7-3,NA,TRBJ1-1,NA,TGTGCCAGCAGCTTTGAACAGGGAGACACTGAAGCTTTCTTT,CASSFEQGDTEAFF
TRBV2,NA,TRBJ1-6,NA,TGTGCCAGCAGTCCAGGGGTAACTTCACCCCTCCACTTT,CASSPGVTSPLHF
TRBV15,NA,TRBJ1-3,NA,TGTGCCACCAGCAGGCCCCAGGAGCCCCTGAACACCATATATTTT,CATSRPQEPLNTIYF
TRBV29-1,NA,TRBJ2-7,NA,TGCAGCTTGAGGGGTCCCACCTACGAGCAGTACTTC,CSLRGPTYEQYF
TRBV30,TRBD1,TRBJ1-3,few,TGTGCCTGGATCCACCCTGGACAGGCTGGAAACACCATATATTTT,CAWIHPGQAGNTIYF
TRBV10-2,NA,TRBJ1-2,NA,TGCGCCAGCAGTCCGGGACTAGCGGGTGGCTACACCTTC,CASSPGLAGGYTF
TRBV24-1,NA,TRBJ1-2,NA,TGTGCCACCAGACCCGCCAGCACCGGGGTGTACGAATACTATGGCTACACCTTC,CATRPASTGVYEYYGYTF
TRBV12-3/TRBV12-4,NA,TRBJ1-2,many,TGTGCCAGCAGGAGTCCAGGGGCAGCCTATGGCTACACCTTC,CASRSPGAAYGYTF
TRBV6-1,TRBD1,TRBJ1-5,NA,TGTGCCATCAGTGCGGACAGGGGAATTAGCAATCAGCCCCAGCATTTT,CAISADRGISNQPQHF
TRBV11-3,NA,TRBJ1-1,many,TGTGCCAGCAGCTTTCAGGACATGAACACTGAAGCTTTCTTT,CASSFQDMNTEAFF
TRBV12-3/TRBV12-4,NA,TRBJ2-7,NA,TGTGCCAGCAGTGACCGGGACGGAAGCAATGAGCAGTACTTC,CASSDRDGSNEQYF
TRBV12-3/TRBV12-4,NA,TRBJ2-5,many,TGTGCCAGCAGCCCGTTGGAACAAGAGACCCAGTACTTC,CASSPLEQETQYF
TRBV5-4,NA,TRBJ2-6,NA,TGTGCCAGCAGCGAGGACGGAGCCTCTGGGGCCAACGTCCTGACTTTC,CASSEDGASGANVLTF
TRBV6-5,NA,TRBJ2-5,once,TGTGCCAGCAGTTACTCTCCGGGGGCGAGAGAGACCCAGTACTTC,CASSYSPGARETQYF
TRBV13,NA,TRBJ2-7,many,TGTGCCAGCAGCTTACAGGGTCACTACGAGCAGTACTTC,CASSLQGHYEQYF
TRBV20-1,TRBD2,TRBJ2-7,NA,TGCAGTGCCATAAAACTAGCGGGTTCCTACGAGCAGTACTTC,CSAIKLAGSYEQYF
TRBV7-9,NA,TRBJ1-2,NA,TGTGCCAGCAGCTTACTGGCACGGCGGGACTATGGCTACACCTTC,CASSLLARRDYGYTF
TRBV25-1,NA,TRBJ2-5,many,TGTGCCAGCAGTGAATACGGCAGGGGGGAAGAGACCCAGTACTTC,CASSEYGRGEETQYF
TRBV20-1,TRBD2,TRBJ2-7,many,TGCAGTGCTGGGTCTCTAGGACTAGCGGGATCCCACGAGCAGTACTTC,CSAGSLGLAGSHEQYF
TRBV2,NA,TRBJ1-2,NA,TGTGCCAGCAAACTGGGGATCGGCTATGGCTACACCTTC,CASKLGIGYGYTF
TRBV7-8,TRBD2,TRBJ2-5,once,TGTGCCAGCAGCTCACCGGGACTAGCGGGAGTGAGGAGCGAGACCCAGTACTTC,CASSSPGLAGVRSETQYF
TRBV20-1,TRBD1,TRBJ2-7,few,TGCAGTGCAGAGACGCCACGGGACAGAATCTACGAGCAGTACTTC,CSAETPRDRIYEQYF
TRBV18,NA,TRBJ2-7,NA,TGTGCCAGCTCACCCCCTATGGGGGTCGAGCAGTACTTC,CASSPPMGVEQYF
TRBV3-1,NA,TRBJ1-1,many,TGTGCCAGCAGCCACGGGGTGGGAAACACTGAAGCTTTCTTT,CASSHGVGNTEAFF